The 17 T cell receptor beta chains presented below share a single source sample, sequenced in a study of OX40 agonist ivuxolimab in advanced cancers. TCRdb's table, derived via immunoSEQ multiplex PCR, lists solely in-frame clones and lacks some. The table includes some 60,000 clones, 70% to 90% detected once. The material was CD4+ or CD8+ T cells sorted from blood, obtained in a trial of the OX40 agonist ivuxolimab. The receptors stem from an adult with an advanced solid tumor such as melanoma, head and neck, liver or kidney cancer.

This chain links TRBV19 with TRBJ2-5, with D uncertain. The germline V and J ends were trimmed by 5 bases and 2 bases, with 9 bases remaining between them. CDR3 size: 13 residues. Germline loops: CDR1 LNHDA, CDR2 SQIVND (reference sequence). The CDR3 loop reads CASSSRLQETQYF. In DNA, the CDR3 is TGTGCCAGTAGTTCCAGGCTTCAAGAGACCCAGTACTTC.

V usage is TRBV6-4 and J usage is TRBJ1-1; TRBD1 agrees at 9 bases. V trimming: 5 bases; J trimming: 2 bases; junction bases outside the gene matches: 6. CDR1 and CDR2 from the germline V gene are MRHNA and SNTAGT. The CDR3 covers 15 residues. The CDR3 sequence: CASSTGTGLNTEAFF. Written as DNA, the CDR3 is TGTGCCAGCAGTACCGGGACAGGGCTAAACACTGAAGCTTTCTTT.

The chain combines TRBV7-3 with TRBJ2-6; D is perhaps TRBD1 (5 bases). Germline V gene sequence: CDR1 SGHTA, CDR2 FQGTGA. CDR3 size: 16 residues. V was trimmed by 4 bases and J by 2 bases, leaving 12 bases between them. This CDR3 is CASSYSTGAGANVLTF. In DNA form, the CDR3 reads TGTGCCAGCAGCTACAGTACAGGAGCTGGGGCCAACGTCCTGACTTTC.

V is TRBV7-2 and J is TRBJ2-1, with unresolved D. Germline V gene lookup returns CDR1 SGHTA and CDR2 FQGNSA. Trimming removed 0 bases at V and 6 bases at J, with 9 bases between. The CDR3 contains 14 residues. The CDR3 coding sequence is TGTGCCAGCAGCTTAGCGCGCTTAAGCAATGAGCAGTTCTTC. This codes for CASSLARLSNEQFF.

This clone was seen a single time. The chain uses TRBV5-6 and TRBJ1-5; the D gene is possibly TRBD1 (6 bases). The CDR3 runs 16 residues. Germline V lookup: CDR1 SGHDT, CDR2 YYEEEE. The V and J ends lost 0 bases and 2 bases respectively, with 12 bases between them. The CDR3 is CASSLAGGAGNQPQHF. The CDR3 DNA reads TGTGCCAGCAGCTTGGCCGGGGGGGCTGGCAATCAGCCCCAGCATTTT.

CDR3 bases: TGTGCCAGCAGCGCTGGGACAGGGCCCTACGAGCAGTACTTC. Encoded protein: CASSAGTGPYEQYF. This rearrangement joins TRBV7-9 to TRBJ2-7, with 9 nucleotides matching TRBD1. J lost 2 bases, V lost 5 bases, and 4 bases had no gene match. CDR1 SEHNR and CDR2 FQNEAQ come from the germline V gene (reference sequence). The CDR3 covers 14 residues. The full variable domain, rest sourced from reference TRBV7-9 and TRBJ2-7, is DTGVSQNPRHKITKRGQNVTFRCDPISEHNRLYWYRQTLGQGPEFLTYFQNEAQLEKSRLLSDRFSAERPKGSFSTLEIQRTEQGDSAMYLCASSAGTGPYEQYFGPGTRLTVT.

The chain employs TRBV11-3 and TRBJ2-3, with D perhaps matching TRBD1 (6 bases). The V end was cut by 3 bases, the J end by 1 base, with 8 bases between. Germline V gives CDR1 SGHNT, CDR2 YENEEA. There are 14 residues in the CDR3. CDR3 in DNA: TGTGCCAGCAGCTTCAGGGGCCGCACAGATACGCAGTATTTT. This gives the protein CASSFRGRTDTQYF.

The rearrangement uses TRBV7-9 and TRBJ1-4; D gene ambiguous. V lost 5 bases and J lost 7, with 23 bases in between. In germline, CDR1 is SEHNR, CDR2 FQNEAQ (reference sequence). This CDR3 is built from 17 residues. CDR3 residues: CASSRIPTIPGSEKLFF. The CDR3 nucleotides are TGTGCCAGCAGCCGGATACCGACTATACCGGGAAGTGAAAAACTGTTTTTT.

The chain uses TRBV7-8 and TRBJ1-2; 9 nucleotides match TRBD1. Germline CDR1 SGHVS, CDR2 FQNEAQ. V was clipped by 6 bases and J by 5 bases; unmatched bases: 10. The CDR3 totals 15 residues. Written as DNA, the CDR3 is TGTGCCAGCAGTCTGACCTCGACAGGGGGTTATGGCTACACCTTC. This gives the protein CASSLTSTGGYGYTF.

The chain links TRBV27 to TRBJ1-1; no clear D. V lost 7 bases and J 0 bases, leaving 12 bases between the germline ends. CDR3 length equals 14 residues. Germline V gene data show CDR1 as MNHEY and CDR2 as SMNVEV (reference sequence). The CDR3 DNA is TGTGCCAGCACCGGCATTGGGATGAACACTGAAGCTTTCTTT. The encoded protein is CASTGIGMNTEAFF.

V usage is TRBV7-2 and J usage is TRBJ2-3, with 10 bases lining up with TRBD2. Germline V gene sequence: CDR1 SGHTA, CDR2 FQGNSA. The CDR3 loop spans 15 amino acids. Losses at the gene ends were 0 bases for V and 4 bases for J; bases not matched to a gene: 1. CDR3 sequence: CASSLASGGSDTQYF. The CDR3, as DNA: TGTGCCAGCAGCTTAGCTAGCGGGGGGTCAGATACGCAGTATTTT.

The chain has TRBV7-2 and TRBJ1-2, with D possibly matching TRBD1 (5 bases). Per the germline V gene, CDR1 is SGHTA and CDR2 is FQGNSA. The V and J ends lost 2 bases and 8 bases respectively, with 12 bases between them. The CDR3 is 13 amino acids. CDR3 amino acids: CASSLSGVEGYTF. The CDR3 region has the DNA TGTGCCAGCAGCTTATCGGGGGTCGAGGGCTACACCTTC.

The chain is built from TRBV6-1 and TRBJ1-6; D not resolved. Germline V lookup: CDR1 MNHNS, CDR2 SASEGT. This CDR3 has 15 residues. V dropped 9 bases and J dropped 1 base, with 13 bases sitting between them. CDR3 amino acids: CASNPVKSYNSPLHF. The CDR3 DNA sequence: TGTGCCAGTAACCCCGTCAAGTCCTATAATTCACCCCTCCACTTT.

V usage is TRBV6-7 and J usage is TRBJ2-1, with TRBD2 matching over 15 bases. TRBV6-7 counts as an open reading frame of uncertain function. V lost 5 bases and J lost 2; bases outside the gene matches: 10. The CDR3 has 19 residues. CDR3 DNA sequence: TGTGCCAGCAGTCATTCTGGGACTAGCGGGGGGACCGCCTACAATGAGCAGTTCTTC. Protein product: CASSHSGTSGGTAYNEQFF.

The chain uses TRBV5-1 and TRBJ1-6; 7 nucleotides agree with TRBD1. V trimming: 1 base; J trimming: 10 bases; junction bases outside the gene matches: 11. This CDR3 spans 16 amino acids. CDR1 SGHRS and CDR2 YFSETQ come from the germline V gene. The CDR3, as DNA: TGCGCCAGCAGCTTGACCCAGACAGGGTCAGGCTCACCCCTCCACTTT. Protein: CASSLTQTGSGSPLHF.

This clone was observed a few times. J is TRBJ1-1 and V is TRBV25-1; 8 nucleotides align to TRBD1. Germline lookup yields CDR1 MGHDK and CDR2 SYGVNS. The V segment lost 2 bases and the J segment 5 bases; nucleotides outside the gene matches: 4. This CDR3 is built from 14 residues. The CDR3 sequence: CASSEVGQGTEAFF. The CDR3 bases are TGTGCCAGCAGTGAAGTCGGACAGGGAACTGAAGCTTTCTTT. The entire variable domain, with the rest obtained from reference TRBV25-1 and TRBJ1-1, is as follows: EADIYQTPRYLVIGTGKKITLECSQTMGHDKMYWYQQDPGMELHLIHYSYGVNSTEKGDLSSESTVSRIRTEHFPLTLESARPSHTSQYLCASSEVGQGTEAFFGQGTRLTVV.

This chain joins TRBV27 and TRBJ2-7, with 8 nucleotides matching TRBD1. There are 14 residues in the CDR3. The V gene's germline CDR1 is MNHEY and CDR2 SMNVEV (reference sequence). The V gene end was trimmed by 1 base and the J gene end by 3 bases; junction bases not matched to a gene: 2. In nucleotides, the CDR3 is TGTGCCAGCAGTTTATGGGGGACAGGCTACGAGCAGTACTTC. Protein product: CASSLWGTGYEQYF.